Below are 22 T cell receptor beta chains sequenced from a single sample in a study of Ad26.COV2.S vaccination and SARS-CoV-2 variants (dated by TCRdb to the early 2020s). Library preparation was by the immunoSEQ multiplex PCR assay. Imported from immuneACCESS, the table was reduced by TCRdb to in-frame sequences with V and J called. These copies leave out some clones; in studies compared against another copy, an unresolved V gene accounts for under half, and the cause of the remainder is not known. The sample profile shows roughly 300,000 clones; 75% to 90% of them were found once. Clones ranked in the top ten supply roughly 10% of the sample. The treatment or condition tag for this specimen amounts to: 15 to 20 received Ad26.COV2.S at low or high dose, single or two shots; 5 received placebo; per-sample allocation not given. Repertoires of vaccine and placebo recipients were sequenced from samples collected on day 63 after the first injection.

Sequenced here: peripheral blood, sampled in a trial of Ad26.COV2.S vaccine versus placebo. The receptors stem from a person between 18 and 60 years old who received the Ad26.COV2.S COVID-19 vaccine or a placebo.

The rearrangement uses TRBV7-8 and TRBJ1-2; D ambiguous. The V and J ends lost 1 base and 1 base respectively, with 10 bases between them. Germline-derived CDR1 and CDR2 are SGHVS and FQNEAQ. This CDR3 region has 15 residues. For the CDR3, the DNA is TGTGCCAGCAGCTTAGTACGGACGGATAACTATGGCTACACCTTC. The encoded protein is CASSLVRTDNYGYTF.

The V and J genes are TRBV29-1 and TRBJ2-1; 9 bases match TRBD2. Losses at the gene ends were 0 bases for V and 3 bases for J; bases not matched to a gene: 21. The CDR3 consists of 21 residues. Germline CDR1 is SQVTM and CDR2 is ANQGSEA. This chain's CDR3 is CSVEDSPGRPLLAGHYNEQFF. In DNA form, the CDR3 reads TGCAGCGTTGAAGATAGCCCGGGTCGACCTTTACTAGCGGGCCACTACAATGAGCAGTTCTTC.

The chain is built from TRBV28 and TRBJ2-5; 7 nucleotides align to TRBD1. With 5 bases clipped from V and 9 bases from J, the junction kept 12 bases outside the gene matches. Per germline, CDR1 MDHEN and CDR2 SYDVKM. The CDR3 spans 14 residues. The CDR3 coding sequence is TGTGCCAGCAGTCCCCGGACAGGCTCCCCGGCCCAGTACTTC. Protein sequence: CASSPRTGSPAQYF.

CDR3 in amino acids: CASSLGDRPYEQYF. CDR3 in DNA: TGTGCCAGCAGTTTAGGCGACAGACCCTACGAGCAGTACTTC. The rearrangement joins TRBV27 to TRBJ2-7; a weak D match, TRBD1 (5 bases). The CDR3 extends over 14 amino acids. V shed 2 bases and J shed 2 bases, with 10 bases lying between them. The germline V gene encodes CDR1 MNHEY and CDR2 SMNVEV (reference sequence).

This clone has only one observation. The chain has TRBV24-1 and TRBJ2-1, with 9 nucleotides matching TRBD2. The CDR3 consists of 16 residues. CDR1 KGHDR and CDR2 SFDVKD come from the germline V gene. Trimming cost V 4 bases and J 5 bases; bases outside gene matches: 8. Here the CDR3 reads CATSEPTSGPDNEQFF. As DNA, the CDR3 is TGTGCCACCAGTGAACCTACTAGCGGGCCCGACAATGAGCAGTTCTTC.

The genes are TRBV2 and TRBJ2-3, with no clear D. Germline lookup yields CDR1 SNHLY and CDR2 FYNNEI. Trimming removed 5 bases from V and 0 bases from J, with 12 bases in between. The length of the CDR3 is 15 residues. CDR3 sequence (DNA): TGTGCCAGCAGTTCTCTAGAACTCAGCACAGATACGCAGTATTTT. It yields the protein CASSSLELSTDTQYF.

The rearrangement uses TRBV27 and TRBJ2-5, with 12 bases lining up with TRBD2. Germline V gene data show CDR1 as MNHEY and CDR2 as SMNVEV (reference sequence). The CDR3 spans 18 residues. V lost 5 bases to trimming and J lost 4 bases; unmatched junction nucleotides: 14. The CDR3 DNA reads TGTGCCAGCAGTCCCTCGACTAGCGGGAGAAATGAAGGAGAGACCCAGTACTTC. Translation gives CASSPSTSGRNEGETQYF.

This chain joins TRBV18 and TRBJ2-3; a possible D gene is TRBD2 (5 bases). The V gene's germline CDR1 is KGHSH and CDR2 LQKENI. V shed 0 bases and J shed 3 bases, with 13 bases lying between them. CDR3 size: 16 residues. The CDR3 DNA is TGTGCCAGCTCACCACCGAACGGGATTAGGACAGATACGCAGTATTTT. It codes for CASSPPNGIRTDTQYF.

The count of this clone is one. This rearrangement joins TRBV13 to TRBJ2-1, with D perhaps TRBD1 (6 bases). V shed 7 bases and J shed 4 bases, with 17 bases lying between them. Germline values: CDR1 PRHDT, CDR2 FYEKMQ (reference sequence). The CDR3 runs 15 residues. CDR3 bases: TGTGCCAGCAACTTCCAGGGGAAGGGGTACAATGAGCAGTTCTTC. It translates to CASNFQGKGYNEQFF. Full variable domain (outside the CDR3, taken from reference TRBV13 and TRBJ2-1): AAGVIQSPRHLIKEKRETATLKCYPIPRHDTVYWYQQGPGQDPQFLISFYEKMQSDKGSIPDRFSAQQFSDYHSELNMSSLELGDSALYFCASNFQGKGYNEQFFGPGTRLTVL.

This chain joins TRBV11-3 and TRBJ2-1, with 10 bases identical to TRBD1. This CDR3 contains 15 residues. Germline V CDR1 and CDR2: SGHNT, YENEEA. V trimming: 5 bases; J trimming: 7 bases; junction bases outside the gene matches: 8. CDR3 residues: CASSPPGQGRNEQFF. CDR3 bases: TGTGCCAGCAGCCCCCCGGGACAGGGGAGGAATGAGCAGTTCTTC.

The V gene is TRBV6-6, the J gene TRBJ1-1; D is unresolved. Trimming took 6 bases from V and 6 from J, leaving 17 bases between them. The length of the CDR3 is 14 residues. The germline V gene has CDR1 MNHNY and CDR2 SVGAGI (reference sequence). The CDR3: CASRLPLGLAEAFF. Here the CDR3 DNA reads TGTGCCAGCAGACTCCCCCTGGGTCTCGCTGAAGCTTTCTTT.

The CDR3 DNA sequence: TGTGCCAGCTCACCCGGGACAGGGGATTGGAATCAGCCCCAGCATTTT. Residues: CASSPGTGDWNQPQHF. The J gene is TRBJ1-5, the V gene TRBV18, with 10 bases lining up with TRBD1. The CDR3 extends over 16 amino acids. Looked up from germline, CDR1 is KGHSH and CDR2 is LQKENI. V lost 3 bases and J lost 4; bases outside the gene matches: 6.

The J gene is TRBJ2-1, the V gene TRBV6-5; 10 positions match TRBD2. This CDR3 is built from 16 residues. From germline, CDR1 is MNHEY and CDR2 SVGAGI. V shed 2 bases and J 7 bases; nucleotides not matched to a gene: 8. CDR3: CASSYRVAGGGNEQFF. The CDR3 nucleotides read TGTGCCAGCAGTTACCGGGTAGCGGGAGGCGGAAATGAGCAGTTCTTC.

On this clone: The same CDR3 can be traced to other DNA sequences in this sample. The V call is TRBV28, the J call TRBJ1-1; tentatively, D is TRBD1 (6 bases). CDR3 size: 12 residues. Germline-derived CDR1 and CDR2 are MDHEN and SYDVKM. Trimming left V 2 bases short and J 6 bases short, with 7 bases between. The CDR3 nucleotides are TGTGCCAGCAGTTTAAACAGGGCTGAAGCTTTCTTT. It specifies CASSLNRAEAFF.

The rearrangement links TRBV3-1 (or the pseudogene TRBV3-2) to TRBJ2-2; tentative D call: TRBD2 (6 bases). The CDR3 has 18 residues. V lost 2 bases to trimming and J lost 5 bases, with 21 bases between them. Germline V CDR1 and CDR2: LGHDT, YNNKEL (reference sequence). For the CDR3, the DNA is TGTGCCAGCAGCCAAACGCCCCAACAGCTGGCGGGGACCGGGGAGCTGTTTTTT. Amino acids: CASSQTPQQLAGTGELFF.

The chain has TRBV15 and TRBJ1-1, with 8 bases identical to TRBD1. The CDR3 loop spans 16 amino acids. Germline V gives CDR1 LNHNV, CDR2 YYDKDF (reference sequence). J was trimmed by 0 bases and V by 1 base; bases with no gene match: 4. CDR3 sequence (DNA): TGTGCCACCAGCAGAGGGGACAGGATCATGAACACTGAAGCTTTCTTT. The encoded protein is CATSRGDRIMNTEAFF.

V usage is TRBV9 and J usage is TRBJ2-1, with a weak D call TRBD2 (5 bases). The length of the CDR3 is 16 residues. Germline CDR1 is SGDLS and CDR2 is YYNGEE. Trimming cost V 2 bases and J 0 bases, with 12 bases left between them. The CDR3 region has the DNA TGTGCCAGCAGCGTCGGACTGGCAAGCTCCTACAATGAGCAGTTCTTC. The encoded protein is CASSVGLASSYNEQFF.

The chain uses TRBV29-1 and TRBJ2-2, with 8 bases that match TRBD1. Trimming removed 7 bases from V and 4 bases from J; junction bases left unmatched: 8. CDR1 and CDR2 from the germline V gene are SQVTM and ANQGSEA. CDR3 size: 14 residues. The CDR3 sequence is CSARQGSGTGELFF. CDR3 DNA sequence: TGCAGCGCCCGACAGGGGTCGGGCACCGGGGAGCTGTTTTTT.

This chain connects TRBV28 to TRBJ1-6; TRBD1 is a possible D gene (5 bases). The CDR3 is made up of 14 amino acids. CDR1 is MDHEN, CDR2 SYDVKM, per germline. Trimming stripped 3 bases from V and 7 bases from J, with 10 bases between. CDR3 coding DNA: TGTGCCAGCAGTTTGGTGGGACTAAATTCACCCCTCCACTTT. It encodes CASSLVGLNSPLHF.

The DNA of the CDR3 is TGTGCCAGCAGCGTAGAGAATAATTCACCCCTCCACTTT. Protein product: CASSVENNSPLHF. The chain recombines TRBV9 with TRBJ1-6; unclear D gene. The CDR3 spans 13 residues. V lost 0 bases to trimming and J lost 5 bases, with 3 bases between them. CDR1 SGDLS and CDR2 YYNGEE come from the germline V gene. The full variable domain, completed using reference TRBV9 and TRBJ1-6, is DSGVTQTPKHLITATGQRVTLRCSPRSGDLSVYWYQQSLDQGLQFLIQYYNGEERAKGNILERFSAQQFPDLHSELNLSSLELGDSALYFCASSVENNSPLHFGNGTRLTVT.

The chain employs TRBV4-1 and TRBJ2-2; D gene unclear. With 0 bases removed from V and 6 bases from J, the gap between germline ends came to 11 bases. CDR3 length: 15 residues. In germline, CDR1 is MGHRA, CDR2 YSYEKL. The CDR3 DNA reads as TGCGCCAGCAGCCAAGATAAGGTCTGGGCCGGGGAGCTGTTTTTT. The encoded protein is CASSQDKVWAGELFF.

V usage is TRBV6-5 and J usage is TRBJ2-7; TRBD1 matches 11 bases. The V gene's germline CDR1 is MNHEY and CDR2 SVGAGI. After removal of 0 bases from V and 3 bases from J, the junction contained 1 base not matched to a gene. This CDR3 is built from 15 residues. CDR3 residues: CASSYSGTGGYEQYF. The CDR3 coding sequence is TGTGCCAGCAGTTACTCGGGGACAGGGGGCTACGAGCAGTACTTC.